This T cell receptor beta chain was documented in a study of blood T cell repertoires in COVID-19. Germline loops: CDR1 KGHDR, CDR2 SFDVKD. Deletions cut 0 bases from V and 1 base from J, with 8 bases between. The CDR3 runs to 16 residues. The protocol was immunoSEQ multiplex PCR, while the TCRdb copy is restricted to in-frame clones and leaves out a portion. The sample holds 300,000 to 400,000 clones, approximately 88% seen once. This clone was observed a handful of times. The rearrangement uses TRBV24-1 and TRBJ2-2; D unclear. This sequence originates from a woman aged 25 to 39 with COVID-19, enrolled during active disease. Sequencing used peripheral blood. The CDR3 DNA sequence: TGTGCCACCAGTGATTTGCCCGTCGGGAACACCGGGGAGCTGTTTTTT. Translated, it gives CATSDLPVGNTGELFF.